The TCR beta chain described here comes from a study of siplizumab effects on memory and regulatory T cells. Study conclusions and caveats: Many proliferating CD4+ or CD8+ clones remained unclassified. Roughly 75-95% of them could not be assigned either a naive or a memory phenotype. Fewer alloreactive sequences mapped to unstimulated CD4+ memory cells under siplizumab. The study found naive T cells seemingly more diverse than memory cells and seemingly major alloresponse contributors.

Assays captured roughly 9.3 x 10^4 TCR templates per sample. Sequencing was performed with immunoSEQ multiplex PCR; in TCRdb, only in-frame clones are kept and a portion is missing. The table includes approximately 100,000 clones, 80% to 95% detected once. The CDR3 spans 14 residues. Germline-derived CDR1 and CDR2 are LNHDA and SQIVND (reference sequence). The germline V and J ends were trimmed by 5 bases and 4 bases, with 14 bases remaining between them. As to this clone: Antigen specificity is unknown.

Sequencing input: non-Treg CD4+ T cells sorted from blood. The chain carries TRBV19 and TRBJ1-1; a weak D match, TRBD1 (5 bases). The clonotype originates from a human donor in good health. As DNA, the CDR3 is TGTGCCAGTAGTCATCCTCAGGGCGGCACTGAAGCTTTCTTT. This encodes CASSHPQGGTEAFF.